The 13 T cell receptor beta chains presented below share a single source sample, sequenced in a study of control samples from healthy donors and cancer patients. TCRdb's table, derived via immunoSEQ multiplex PCR, lists solely in-frame clones and lacks some. The sample carries some 130,000 clones, 85% to 95% recorded once. Sequences were obtained from blood. These receptors were collected from a man younger than 40 in good health.

The gene calls are TRBV12-3 or TRBV12-4 and TRBJ2-3; D remains ambiguous. The CDR3 extends over 11 amino acids. V shed 3 bases and J shed 6 bases, with 4 bases lying between them. The CDR3 spells CASSFYDTQYF. CDR3 bases: TGTGCCAGCAGTTTTTATGATACGCAGTATTTT.

This rearrangement joins TRBV2 to TRBJ2-2, with D tentatively TRBD2 (6 bases). Per the germline V gene, CDR1 is SNHLY and CDR2 is FYNNEI. The germline V and J ends were trimmed by 7 bases and 6 bases, with 15 bases remaining between them. The CDR3 is 14 amino acids. Written as DNA, the CDR3 is TGTGCCAGCAACGCTGGAGGGGTGCCCGGGGAGCTGTTTTTT. Encoded protein: CASNAGGVPGELFF.

This clone showed up just once. For the CDR3, the DNA is TGTGCCAGTAGTATTAGGGACAGGGGGTCCTTAGCCAATCAGCCCCAGCATTTT. Translated: CASSIRDRGSLANQPQHF. V usage is TRBV19 and J usage is TRBJ1-5; 11 nucleotides match TRBD1. V lost 3 bases to trimming and J lost 3 bases; unmatched junction nucleotides: 10. The CDR3 contains 18 residues. CDR1 and CDR2 (germline): LNHDA, SQIVND (reference sequence).

The rearrangement joins TRBV6-5 to TRBJ2-7; 7 bases agree with TRBD1. Germline CDR1 and CDR2: MNHEY and SVGAGI. With V trimmed by 7 bases and J by 2 bases, 5 bases remained unmatched. The CDR3 runs 13 residues. As DNA, the CDR3 is TGTGCCAGCAAAAGGGACAGTACCTACGAGCAGTACTTC. Amino acids: CASKRDSTYEQYF.

V usage is TRBV18 and J usage is TRBJ1-2, with D possibly TRBD1 on 5 matching bases. CDR1 is KGHSH, CDR2 LQKENI, per germline. V was cut by 3 bases and J by 1 base, with 21 bases left in between. This CDR3 spans 18 amino acids. CDR3 sequence reads: CASSPNVGGFLDNYGYTF. The CDR3 nucleotides read TGTGCCAGCTCACCCAACGTCGGGGGATTCTTAGATAACTATGGCTACACCTTC. Combining the CDR3 with reference TRBV18 and TRBJ1-2 gives the whole variable domain NAGVMQNPRHLVRRRGQEARLRCSPMKGHSHVYWYRQLPEEGLKFMVYLQKENIIDESGMPKERFSAEFPKEGPSILRIQQVVRGDSAAYFCASSPNVGGFLDNYGYTFGSGTRLTVV.

This clone was observed once. The V and J genes are TRBV28 and TRBJ1-3; no clear D. CDR1 and CDR2 from the germline V gene are MDHEN and SYDVKM. V was trimmed by 2 bases and J by 2 bases, leaving 10 bases between them. This CDR3 spans 15 amino acids. This CDR3 reads CASSLTTLAGNTIYF. CDR3 nucleotides: TGTGCCAGCAGTTTAACGACCCTGGCTGGAAACACCATATATTTT.

The genes are TRBV27 and TRBJ1-2; 7 bases match TRBD1. The CDR3 totals 15 residues. Germline V gene lookup returns CDR1 MNHEY and CDR2 SMNVEV (reference sequence). After removal of 6 bases from V and 8 bases from J, the junction contained 15 bases not matched to a gene. The chain's CDR3 is CASSPGRQGGEGYTF. The CDR3 nucleotides are TGTGCCAGCAGCCCTGGTCGCCAGGGGGGGGAGGGCTACACCTTC.

V and J are TRBV7-8 and TRBJ2-1, with TRBD2 as a possible D gene (5 bases). This CDR3 has 17 amino acids. V shed 0 bases and J shed 7 bases, with 19 bases lying between them. Germline V gives CDR1 SGHVS, CDR2 FQNEAQ. CDR3 loop: CASSLAWTGKSTNEQFF. The DNA for the CDR3 is TGTGCCAGCAGCTTAGCGTGGACGGGGAAAAGTACAAATGAGCAGTTCTTC.

This sequence joins TRBV7-2 and TRBJ1-2; 7 bases fit TRBD1. Germline CDR1 SGHTA, CDR2 FQGNSA. After removal of 5 bases from V and 4 bases from J, the junction contained 7 bases not matched to a gene. There are 14 residues in the CDR3. The CDR3 bases are TGTGCCAGCAGCCAAGGACAGGCGCTCTATGGCTACACCTTC. This encodes CASSQGQALYGYTF.

The chain combines TRBV3-1 (or the pseudogene TRBV3-2) with TRBJ2-3; 11 bases agree with TRBD2. CDR3 length equals 16 residues. Germline CDR1 LGHDT, CDR2 YNNKEL (reference sequence). The trim removed 5 bases at V and 4 bases at J, leaving 8 bases unmatched. The CDR3 DNA sequence: TGTGCCAGCAGCTTCTCTAGCGGGGGGCTTCCAGATACGCAGTATTTT. Translated, it gives CASSFSSGGLPDTQYF.

The chain carries TRBV10-1 and TRBJ1-1; unclear D gene. The CDR3 contains 13 residues. Germline lookup yields CDR1 WNHNN and CDR2 SYGVQD (reference sequence). Trimming cost V 6 bases and J 0 bases, with 8 bases left between them. The CDR3 here is CASRQKLNTEAFF. CDR3 nucleotides: TGCGCCAGCAGACAGAAACTGAACACTGAAGCTTTCTTT.

V is TRBV7-6 and J is TRBJ2-1; 8 bases agree with TRBD2. From germline, CDR1 is SGHVS and CDR2 FNYEAQ. CDR3 length: 16 amino acids. V lost 1 base, J lost 2 bases, and 4 bases stayed unmatched. The CDR3 DNA follows: TGTGCCAGCAGCTTAGGTCGGGGGGGGGCCTACAATGAGCAGTTCTTC. This codes for CASSLGRGGAYNEQFF.

This clone has just a few counts. This chain links TRBV7-8 with TRBJ2-5, with TRBD1 identical over 9 bases. The CDR3 length is 15 residues. Germline values: CDR1 SGHVS, CDR2 FQNEAQ. The V and J ends lost 7 bases and 5 bases, in that order; junction bases with no gene match: 11. The CDR3 nucleotides are TGTGCCAGCACCAAACAACGGACAGGGGTGGAGACCCAGTACTTC. It yields the protein CASTKQRTGVETQYF. Full variable domain (outside the CDR3, taken from reference TRBV7-8 and TRBJ2-5): GAGVSQSPRYKVAKRGQDVALRCDPISGHVSLFWYQQALGQGPEFLTYFQNEAQLDKSGLPSDRFFAERPEGSVSTLKIQRTQQEDSAVYLCASTKQRTGVETQYFGPGTRLLVL.